Each of the 27 T cell receptor beta chains below was sequenced from the same sample in a study of CD8 T cells in Susac syndrome. RNA was extracted with the RNeasy kit, and a quantity of roughly 0.5 to 1 ug was reverse transcribed using random hexamers. TCRdb fed the immunoSEQ multiplex PCR reads into MiXCR, producing one record per CDR3 protein. The sample yields 200,000 or so distinct CDR3 sequences, over 90% seen once. Sequences were obtained from CD4+ T cells from PBMCs. These receptors came from a human donor with multiple sclerosis.

The chain recombines TRBV29-1 with TRBJ2-3; possible D gene TRBD1, 5 bases. Trimming pared 6 bases from V and 0 bases from J, leaving 10 bases between. Germline V gene lookup returns CDR1 SQVTM and CDR2 ANQGSEA. CDR3 length: 13 residues. The CDR3 reads CSVQGPSTDTQYF. The CDR3 nucleotides are TGCAGCGTCCAGGGTCCTAGCACAGATACGCAGTATTTT.

The chain has TRBV20-1 and TRBJ2-7; D ambiguous. V was pared by 1 base and J by 3 bases, with 10 bases between. Germline CDR1 reads DFQATT; CDR2 reads SNEGSKA (reference sequence). This CDR3 is 13 amino acids long. The CDR3 DNA follows: TGCAGTGCTAGAGTTGAAGTTAGCTACGAGCAGTACTTC. It specifies CSARVEVSYEQYF.

The J gene is TRBJ2-7, the V gene TRBV24-1; D is possibly TRBD1 (6 bases). Germline V gene sequence: CDR1 KGHDR, CDR2 SFDVKD. This CDR3 contains 12 residues. Trimming took 9 bases from V and 2 from J, leaving 10 bases between them. The CDR3 DNA sequence: TGTGCCACCTCCGGGACAACCTACGAGCAGTACTTC. Its translation is CATSGTTYEQYF.

This clonotype was detected only once. This chain connects TRBV11-2 to TRBJ2-3, with D perhaps being TRBD1 or TRBD2 (5 bases each). V lost 5 bases to trimming and J lost 1 base, with 19 bases between them. In germline, CDR1 is SGHAT, CDR2 FQNNGV. This CDR3 has 17 amino acids. CDR3 in DNA: TGTGCCAGCAGCCCAGGATCGGGGCAGGCTCGCACAGATACGCAGTATTTT. Translated, it gives CASSPGSGQARTDTQYF.

The rearrangement joins TRBV20-1 to TRBJ1-2; TRBD1 is a possible D gene (5 bases). Trimming left V 5 bases short and J 3 bases short, with 13 bases between. Germline CDR1 DFQATT, CDR2 SNEGSKA (reference sequence). This CDR3 region has 13 residues. This CDR3 reads CSARRGSDYGYTF. The CDR3 DNA sequence: TGCAGTGCTCGGCGGGGGAGCGACTATGGCTACACCTTC.

There are a few counts of this clonotype. The V and J genes are TRBV11-1 and TRBJ2-1; 7 nucleotides agree with TRBD2. With 4 bases clipped from V and 0 bases from J, the junction kept 9 bases outside the gene matches. This CDR3 region has 17 residues. Germline V CDR1 and CDR2: SGHAT, FQDESV (reference sequence). CDR3 sequence: CASSSEGGFGSYNEQFF. The CDR3 region has the DNA TGTGCCAGCAGCTCCGAGGGAGGGTTCGGCTCCTACAATGAGCAGTTCTTC.

V is TRBV27 and J is TRBJ2-2; D remains unclear. Germline CDR1 reads MNHEY; CDR2 reads SMNVEV (reference sequence). CDR3 length equals 13 residues. The V and J ends lost 8 bases and 7 bases respectively, with 14 bases between them. The CDR3 region is CASGVPRHGELFF. In nucleotides, the CDR3 is TGTGCCAGCGGCGTGCCCCGGCACGGGGAGCTGTTTTTT.

This rearrangement joins TRBV3-1 to TRBJ2-7; D is undetermined. The CDR3 contains 12 residues. Germline V CDR1 and CDR2: LGHDT, YNNKEL (reference sequence). Trimming pared 2 bases from V and 4 bases from J, leaving 6 bases between. CDR3 coding DNA: TGTGCCAGCAGCCAATTCGATTACGAGCAGTACTTC. Amino acids: CASSQFDYEQYF.

V usage is TRBV6-2 or TRBV6-3 and J usage is TRBJ1-5; 10 bases line up with TRBD1. The CDR3 consists of 14 residues. With V trimmed by 2 bases and J by 7 bases, 2 bases remained unmatched. Per germline, CDR1 MNHEY and CDR2 SVGEGT. CDR3 region: CASSYRQGAQPQHF. CDR3 in DNA: TGTGCCAGCAGTTACCGACAGGGGGCACAGCCCCAGCATTTT.

This chain uses TRBV3-1 with TRBJ2-3; 7 bases line up with TRBD1. The V and J ends lost 6 bases and 6 bases, in that order; junction bases with no gene match: 6. CDR1 LGHDT and CDR2 YNNKEL come from the germline V gene (reference sequence). The CDR3 covers 13 residues. The CDR3 sequence: CASRRGLGDTQYF. Written as DNA, the CDR3 is TGTGCCAGCAGAAGGGGGCTGGGGGATACGCAGTATTTT.

The chain uses TRBV29-1 and TRBJ1-1; 10 bases are a match to TRBD1. Germline V lookup: CDR1 SQVTM, CDR2 ANQGSEA. This CDR3 has 15 residues. CDR3 sequence (DNA): TGCAGTCACACCCCGGGACAGGGGTTCAACACTGAAGCTTTCTTT. This encodes CSHTPGQGFNTEAFF.

This chain's CDR3 is CAWSLSTGELFF. The CDR3 DNA follows: TGTGCCTGGAGCTTAAGCACCGGGGAGCTGTTTTTT. The chain couples TRBV30 to TRBJ2-2; D gene uncertain. Trimming pared 3 bases from V and 4 bases from J, leaving 6 bases between. This CDR3 has 12 residues. The germline V gene encodes CDR1 GTSNPN and CDR2 SVGIG (reference sequence).

The chain couples TRBV18 to TRBJ2-1; D might be TRBD1 or TRBD2, each matching 5 bases. CDR3 size: 16 residues. V was shortened by 1 base and J by 8 bases, with 18 bases between the two germline ends. Germline CDR1 reads KGHSH; CDR2 reads LQKENI. CDR3 DNA: TGTGCCAGCTCACCACGACCGGGACCTGACCTGGATGAGCAGTTCTTC. The encoded protein is CASSPRPGPDLDEQFF.

This CDR3 reads CASSRRSAGANVLTF. The CDR3 DNA is TGTGCCAGCAGCCGGCGAAGCGCTGGGGCCAACGTCCTGACTTTC. The rearrangement joins TRBV7-2 to TRBJ2-6, with unresolved D. Germline lookup yields CDR1 SGHTA and CDR2 FQGNSA. With 5 bases removed from V and 2 bases from J, the gap between germline ends came to 10 bases. This CDR3 spans 15 amino acids. Full variable domain (outside the CDR3, taken from reference TRBV7-2 and TRBJ2-6): GAGVSQSPSNKVTEKGKDVELRCDPISGHTALYWYRQSLGQGLEFLIYFQGNSAPDKSGLPSDRFSAERTGGSVSTLTIQRTQQEDSAVYLCASSRRSAGANVLTFGAGSRLTVL.

This chain links TRBV9 with TRBJ2-7; no definite D call. This CDR3 has 13 amino acids. Germline V gene sequence: CDR1 SGDLS, CDR2 YYNGEE. V lost 0 bases and J lost 1, with 5 bases in between. The CDR3 is CASSVGGSYEQYF. CDR3 bases: TGTGCCAGCAGCGTAGGGGGTTCCTACGAGCAGTACTTC. The variable domain in full, with the rest retrieved from reference TRBV9 and TRBJ2-7, is DSGVTQTPKHLITATGQRVTLRCSPRSGDLSVYWYQQSLDQGLQFLIQYYNGEERAKGNILERFSAQQFPDLHSELNLSSLELGDSALYFCASSVGGSYEQYFGPGTRLTVT.

The V and J genes are TRBV12-3 or TRBV12-4 and TRBJ2-7, with TRBD2 matching over 10 bases. CDR3 size: 14 residues. The trim removed 7 bases at V and 2 bases at J, leaving 5 bases unmatched. Here the CDR3 DNA reads TGTGCCAGCACCAAAGCGGGGGGGCCCTACGAGCAGTACTTC. Its protein is CASTKAGGPYEQYF.

The V gene is TRBV20-1, the J gene TRBJ1-4; 9 nucleotides match TRBD1. CDR1 DFQATT and CDR2 SNEGSKA come from the germline V gene (reference sequence). This CDR3 is built from 13 residues. CDR3 nucleotide sequence: TGCAGCCCTATGGACAGGGGAACGGAAAAACTGTTTTTT. Translating it yields CSPMDRGTEKLFF.

The chain links TRBV23-1 to TRBJ2-1; weak D call: TRBD1 (6 bases). TRBV23-1 counts as an open reading frame of uncertain function. The CDR3 runs to 14 residues. The V end was cut by 6 bases, the J end by 8 bases, with 17 bases between. CDR3 DNA: TGCGCCAGCAGAAGGGTACAGGGTCTCCATGAGCAGTTCTTC. This gives the protein CASRRVQGLHEQFF.

The CDR3 spells CATSDQRGTQETQYF. CDR3 coding DNA: TGTGCCACCAGTGACCAGCGGGGGACCCAAGAGACCCAGTACTTC. The genes are TRBV24-1 and TRBJ2-5; 8 bases agree with TRBD2. Per germline, CDR1 KGHDR and CDR2 SFDVKD. Trimming cost V 4 bases and J 1 base; bases outside gene matches: 4. The CDR3 length is 15 residues.

The chain has TRBV29-1 and TRBJ2-3; D uncertain. The CDR3 runs to 11 residues. V lost 4 bases to trimming and J lost 5 bases, with 7 bases between them. CDR1 is SQVTM, CDR2 ANQGSEA, per germline. CDR3 DNA sequence: TGCAGCGTTGGCCCGAGAGATACGCAGTATTTT. Translation: CSVGPRDTQYF.

This sequence joins TRBV7-9 and TRBJ2-3; D gene unclear. Germline lookup yields CDR1 SEHNR and CDR2 FQNEAQ (reference sequence). This CDR3 comprises 13 residues. Trimming removed 6 bases at V and 6 bases at J, with 13 bases between. CDR3 in amino acids: CASSPLLQDTQYF. The CDR3 DNA reads TGTGCCAGCAGTCCTCTCCTACAGGATACGCAGTATTTT.

The chain couples TRBV20-1 to TRBJ1-5, with D possibly matching TRBD1 (5 bases). The V gene's germline CDR1 is DFQATT and CDR2 SNEGSKA (reference sequence). V was shortened by 4 bases and J by 3 bases, with 16 bases between the two germline ends. This CDR3 contains 15 residues. The CDR3 protein is CSATSGGDLNQPQHF. CDR3 nucleotides: TGCAGTGCTACCTCGGGAGGGGACCTCAATCAGCCCCAGCATTTT.

This clonotype was recorded once. This rearrangement joins TRBV2 to TRBJ2-2; D unresolved. Germline values: CDR1 SNHLY, CDR2 FYNNEI. V lost 7 bases and J 6 bases, leaving 12 bases between the germline ends. The CDR3 consists of 13 residues. The CDR3 bases are TGTGCCAGCACGGACGGGCAGCCCGGGGAGCTGTTTTTT. It yields the protein CASTDGQPGELFF.

V is TRBV7-3 and J is TRBJ2-1; D might be TRBD1 or TRBD2, each matching 6 bases. Germline CDR1 is SGHTA and CDR2 is FQGTGA. Trimming pared 5 bases from V and 0 bases from J, leaving 14 bases between. The CDR3 consists of 16 residues. In DNA form, the CDR3 reads TGTGCCAGCAGCCAGAGTACGGGGGCCTCCTACAATGAGCAGTTCTTC. Its translation: CASSQSTGASYNEQFF.

The chain couples TRBV20-1 to TRBJ2-7, with D possibly called TRBD1 or TRBD2 (5 bases each). V shed 3 bases and J shed 7 bases, with 13 bases lying between them. CDR1 is DFQATT, CDR2 SNEGSKA, per germline (reference sequence). There are 12 residues in the CDR3. In nucleotides, the CDR3 is TGCAGTGCTAGGGCCGGGACGAGGGAGCAGTACTTC. This sequence encodes CSARAGTREQYF.

The chain uses TRBV27 and TRBJ1-5, with unresolved D. The germline CDR1 and CDR2 sequences are MNHEY and SMNVEV (reference sequence). Trimming cost V 5 bases and J 3 bases, with 8 bases left between them. CDR3 length: 13 residues. CDR3 amino acids: CASSQQHNQPQHF. The CDR3 region has the DNA TGTGCCAGCAGTCAACAGCACAATCAGCCCCAGCATTTT.

The V gene is TRBV20-1, the J gene TRBJ1-5; D is unclear. The germline V gene has CDR1 DFQATT and CDR2 SNEGSKA (reference sequence). Trimming took 5 bases from V and 4 from J, leaving 15 bases between them. CDR3 length: 14 amino acids. The CDR3 here is CSAPPRNENQPQHF. The DNA of the CDR3 is TGCAGTGCTCCCCCTCGAAACGAGAATCAGCCCCAGCATTTT.